This entry is about one T cell receptor beta chain. Assay: immunoSEQ multiplex PCR; the TCRdb copy retains only in-frame clones and omits some. Of roughly 320,000 clones listed, 87% are singletons. The data were taken from a study of Ad26.COV2.S vaccination and SARS-CoV-2 variants. The wider study: The vaccine Ad26.COV2.S was put into the muscle once, or twice with 56 days between.

Treatment described: approximately 18 received Ad26.COV2.S at low or high dose, single or two shots; 5 received placebo; per-sample allocation not given. Repertoires come from day 63 after the first vaccine or placebo injection. This person who donated was an adult of 18-55 years in Boston. The germline V gene encodes CDR1 MGHRA and CDR2 YSYEKL. The V gene lost 0 bases and the J gene lost 3 bases, with 11 bases spanning the gap. The CDR3 is 15 residues long. The sequence was collected from a person aged 18 to 65 who received the Ad26.COV2.S COVID-19 vaccine or a placebo. The chain recombines TRBV4-1 with TRBJ1-1; D remains unclear. Specimen: peripheral blood, collected in a trial of Ad26.COV2.S vaccine versus placebo. CDR3 protein: CASSQDNPSDTEAFF. CDR3 DNA sequence: TGCGCCAGCAGCCAAGACAATCCGTCGGACACTGAAGCTTTCTTT.